These 3 T cell receptor beta chains originate from one sample sequenced in a study of cytomegalovirus exposure and HLA in healthy donors. The PCR employed 60 Vbeta primers together with 13 Jbeta primers. Measured with immunoSEQ multiplex PCR; TCRdb has only the in-frame clones, and not every one. The repertoire holds some 120,000 clones, with approximately 80% as singletons. The sample taken for sequencing was PBMCs. The source of these receptors is a male donor in good health and CMV-seronegative.

V and J are TRBV7-9 and TRBJ2-7; 9 bases are shared with TRBD1. Germline V gene lookup returns CDR1 SEHNR and CDR2 FQNEAQ (reference sequence). J was trimmed by 6 bases and V by 7 bases; bases with no gene match: 7. The CDR3 length is 13 residues. DNA of the CDR3: TGTGCCAGCAACCGGGACAGGGCCTCCGAGCAGTACTTC. Translation gives CASNRDRASEQYF.

The chain joins TRBV9 to TRBJ2-1; 7 bases are shared with TRBD2. The CDR3 spans 16 residues. Germline lookup yields CDR1 SGDLS and CDR2 YYNGEE. J was trimmed by 3 bases and V by 3 bases; bases with no gene match: 9. The CDR3, as DNA: TGTGCCAGCAGCGCGGTCCTAGCGGCGAACTACAATGAGCAGTTCTTC. Protein product: CASSAVLAANYNEQFF.

This clone was recorded a few times. This chain joins TRBV30 and TRBJ2-1, with TRBD2 matching over 11 bases. With 0 bases clipped from V and 0 bases from J, the junction kept 10 bases outside the gene matches. The germline V gene has CDR1 GTSNPN and CDR2 SVGIG (reference sequence). The length of the CDR3 is 19 residues. For the CDR3, the DNA is TGTGCCTGGAGTGTACTAGCGGGAGTTCAGAGGAGCTCCTACAATGAGCAGTTCTTC. This translates into CAWSVLAGVQRSSYNEQFF.